This T cell receptor beta chain was captured in a study of shared clonotypes between healthy human individuals. The protocol was immunoSEQ multiplex PCR, while the TCRdb copy is restricted to in-frame clones and leaves out a portion. Counted here are hundreds of thousands of clones, around 93% occurring once; the ten biggest clones make up 24%. Trimming shortened V by 10 bases and J by 2 bases, and 18 bases separated the two germline ends. This CDR3 has 14 amino acids. Germline V gene data show CDR1 as ENHRY and CDR2 as SYGVKD. As defined, naive CD8 cells were CD45RO-negative and positively selected for CCR7, with terminally differentiated effector memory CD45RA+ cells excluded.

The clonotype comes from a man younger than 40 in good health. The gene calls are TRBV10-3 and TRBJ2-7, with D maybe TRBD1 (6 bases). Sequencing input: naive CD8+ T cells sorted from blood. CDR3 sequence reads: CAKRIRDTTYEQYF. The CDR3 DNA follows: TGTGCCAAAAGAATACGGGACACAACCTACGAGCAGTACTTC.